This TCR beta chain was recorded in a study of beta chain features in type 1 diabetes. General study results and limits: TCRB repertoires of naive, central memory and Treg cells appeared more similar among patients than among healthy donors.

In regard to this clone: Its antigen is currently unknown.

Investigators reverse transcribed all isolated RNA, so they sequenced expressed TCRB transcripts. Using immunoSEQ multiplex PCR, the repertoire was profiled, and TCRdb retains in-frame clones only, with some absent. In the table there are about 620,000 clones, 15% to 18% of which are singletons. All sorted populations exceeded 98% purity. Sequenced sample: naive CD4+ T cells from blood. The TCR comes from a man younger than 35 in good health.

The CDR3 DNA follows: TGTGCCAGCAGGAAGGGACTAGCGAGCTACGAGCAGTACTTC. Its protein product is CASRKGLASYEQYF. This rearrangement joins TRBV28 to TRBJ2-7, with 10 bases fitting TRBD2. Germline values: CDR1 MDHEN, CDR2 SYDVKM. J lost 3 bases, V lost 6 bases, and 5 bases had no gene match. This CDR3 spans 14 amino acids.